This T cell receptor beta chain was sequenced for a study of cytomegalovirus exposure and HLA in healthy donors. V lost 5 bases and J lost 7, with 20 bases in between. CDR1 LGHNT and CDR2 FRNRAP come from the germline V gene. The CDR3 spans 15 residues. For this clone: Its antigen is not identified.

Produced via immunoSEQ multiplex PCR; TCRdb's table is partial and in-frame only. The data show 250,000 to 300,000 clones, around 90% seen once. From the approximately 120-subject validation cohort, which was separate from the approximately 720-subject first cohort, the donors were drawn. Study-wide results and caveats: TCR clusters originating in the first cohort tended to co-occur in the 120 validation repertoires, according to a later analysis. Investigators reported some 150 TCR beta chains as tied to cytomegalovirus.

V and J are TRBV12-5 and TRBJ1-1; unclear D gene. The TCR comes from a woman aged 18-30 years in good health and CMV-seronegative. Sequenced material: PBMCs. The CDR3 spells CASGLPNDDLNEAFF. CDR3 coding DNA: TGTGCTAGTGGTCTACCCAACGATGACTTAAATGAAGCTTTCTTT.